Listed below are T cell receptor beta chains from one sample, sequenced in a study of neurological immune-mediated disorders. Each CDR3 protein is one row after TCRdb ran MiXCR on the 5' RACE reads. The sample holds some 50,000 distinct CDR3 sequences, around 13% seen once. The sample taken for sequencing was PBMCs. The receptor set was obtained from a male donor with HTLV-1-associated myelopathy (HAM/TSP). Both conserved end residues are part of each CDR3. A D gene is named only where the DNA matches it firmly. The size field is filled for only some rows; it gives once, few, many or a size class.

V gene	J gene	D gene	clone size	CDR3 protein	CDR3 DNA
TRBV7-2	TRBJ1-2	-	many	CASSLGGVNYGYTF	TGTGCCAGCAGCTTAGGGGGGGTTAACTATGGCTACACCTTC
TRBV5-1	TRBJ2-7	-	-	CASSFGGEQYF	TGCGCCAGCAGCTTCGGGGGCGAGCAGTACTTC
TRBV18	TRBJ2-6	-	-	CASSPLVRARSNSGANVLTF	TGTGCCAGCTCACCACTTGTCAGAGCGAGAAGTAACTCTGGGGCCAACGTCCTGACTTTC
TRBV28	TRBJ2-7	TRBD1	many	CASSFPGQGYEQYF	TGTGCCAGCAGTTTTCCAGGACAGGGGTACGAGCAGTACTTC
TRBV12-3/TRBV12-4	TRBJ1-6	-	many	CASTLAWGVGSPLHF	TGTGCCAGCACCCTGGCGTGGGGAGTAGGATCACCCCTCCACTTT
TRBV20-1	TRBJ1-1	-	many	CSAPGFRDTEAFF	TGCAGTGCGCCGGGATTTCGGGACACTGAAGCTTTCTTT
TRBV7-6	TRBJ1-2	-	many	CASSLGRDLGYGYTF	TGTGCCAGCAGCTTAGGACGGGACCTAGGGTATGGCTACACCTTC
TRBV10-2	TRBJ2-7	-	many	CASSPLSGATYEQYF	TGCGCCAGCAGCCCCCTTTCGGGGGCCACCTACGAGCAGTACTTC
TRBV5-1	TRBJ2-1	-	many	CASSLQVASYNEQFF	TGCGCCAGCAGCTTGCAGGTGGCCTCCTACAATGAGCAGTTCTTC
TRBV6-6	TRBJ1-2	-	-	CASARAGYTF	TGTGCCAGCGCCAGGGCTGGCTACACCTTC
TRBV6-1	TRBJ1-5	-	many	CASSGPARGNQPQHF	TGTGCCAGCAGTGGGCCCGCCAGGGGCAATCAGCCCCAGCATTTT
TRBV2	TRBJ1-1	TRBD1	many	CASRSGEGATEAFF	TGTGCCAGCAGGTCCGGGGAGGGGGCTACTGAAGCTTTCTTT
TRBV20-1	TRBJ2-7	TRBD1	many	CSARPGTGGEQYF	TGCAGTGCTCGACCCGGGACAGGGGGCGAGCAGTACTTC
TRBV6-5	TRBJ1-6	-	many	CASSYASTGNSPLHF	TGTGCCAGCAGTTACGCGAGCACGGGCAATTCACCCCTCCACTTT
TRBV19	TRBJ2-7	TRBD1	few	CASSTTGQGAHEQYF	TGTGCCAGTAGTACGACTGGACAGGGGGCCCACGAGCAGTACTTC
TRBV7-8	TRBJ2-7	-	many	CASSLRGPYEQYF	TGTGCCAGCAGCTTGAGGGGCCCCTACGAGCAGTACTTC
TRBV5-1	TRBJ2-3	-	many	CASSSPSSTDTQYF	TGCGCCAGCAGCTCTCCCTCTTCCACAGATACGCAGTATTTT
TRBV3-1	TRBJ2-3	TRBD2	many	CASSYPSGGFTDTQYF	TGTGCCAGCAGCTACCCTAGCGGGGGATTCACAGATACGCAGTATTTT
TRBV7-9	TRBJ1-1	-	many	CASSPRGGDGNTEAFF	TGTGCCAGCAGCCCTAGGGGGGGGGACGGAAACACTGAAGCTTTCTTT
TRBV7-2	TRBJ2-3	-	many	CASSADVHRTDTQYF	TGTGCCAGCAGCGCAGACGTACACCGCACAGATACGCAGTATTTT
TRBV6-2/TRBV6-3	TRBJ2-7	-	-	CASSQQGYEQYF	TGTGCCAGCAGTCAACAGGGATACGAGCAGTACTTC
TRBV20-1	TRBJ1-1	-	-	CSGRYEDLNTEAFF	TGCAGTGGTCGATATGAGGATCTGAACACTGAAGCTTTCTTT
TRBV20-1	TRBJ2-2	-	many	CSAAQGNTGELFF	TGCAGTGCTGCACAGGGGAACACCGGGGAGCTGTTTTTT
TRBV5-1	TRBJ2-7	TRBD1	many	CASSLLGQDSYEQYF	TGCGCCAGCAGCTTATTGGGACAGGACTCCTACGAGCAGTACTTC
TRBV10-2	TRBJ1-1	-	many	CASSESRGGIGMNTEAFF	TGCGCCAGCAGTGAGTCTAGAGGGGGAATTGGGATGAACACTGAAGCTTTCTTT
TRBV5-1	TRBJ2-1	TRBD2	-	CASSRTSGGANDEKLF	TGCGCCAGCAGCCGCACTAGCGGGGGGGCAAACGATGAGAAGTTATTC
TRBV20-1	TRBJ2-3	-	many	CSATALSGNTDTQYF	TGCAGTGCAACCGCCCTGAGCGGTAACACAGATACGCAGTATTTT
TRBV7-9	TRBJ2-3	-	many	CASSLELTDTQYF	TGTGCCAGCAGCTTAGAGTTAACAGATACGCAGTATTTT
TRBV14	TRBJ2-5	TRBD1	many	CASRPSRGLPAVETQYF	TGTGCCAGCAGACCATCTAGGGGGCTACCTGCCGTGGAGACCCAGTACTTC
TRBV12-3/TRBV12-4	TRBJ1-2	TRBD1	-	CASSPGQGAVGYTF	TGTGCCAGCAGTCCGGGACAGGGGGCCGTTGGCTACACCTTC
TRBV20-1	TRBJ1-1	-	many	CSALPVETGTLATEAFF	TGCAGTGCCTTACCCGTGGAAACAGGGACGTTGGCCACTGAAGCTTTCTTT
TRBV20-1	TRBJ2-5	TRBD2	many	CSASSLAGMETQYF	TGCAGTGCTAGTTCTCTAGCGGGGATGGAGACCCAGTACTTC
TRBV15	TRBJ2-7	-	many	CATSREIGGKAVQYF	TGTGCCACCAGCAGAGAAATTGGGGGGAAGGCAGTGCAGTACTTC
TRBV3-1	TRBJ1-2	TRBD1	many	CASSPGQGGNYGYTF	TGTGCCAGCAGCCCCGGACAGGGCGGGAACTATGGCTACACCTTC
TRBV7-2	TRBJ2-1	TRBD2	many	CASSRRGTSGRYNEQFF	TGTGCCAGCAGCAGGAGGGGGACTAGCGGACGATACAATGAGCAGTTCTTC
TRBV5-1	TRBJ1-1	-	many	CASSLGHPNTEAFF	TGCGCCAGCAGCTTGGGACATCCTAACACTGAAGCTTTCTTT
TRBV20-1	TRBJ2-5	TRBD2	many	CSAGTSVYQETQYF	TGCAGTGCTGGGACTAGCGTGTACCAAGAGACCCAGTACTTC
TRBV29-1	TRBJ2-7	-	many	CSVETLSEEQYF	TGCAGCGTTGAAACCCTATCGGAGGAGCAGTACTTC
TRBV20-1	TRBJ2-1	TRBD2	few	CSASPLFSSGGDYNEQFF	TGCAGTGCTAGCCCCCTCTTTTCTAGCGGGGGGGACTACAATGAGCAGTTCTTC
TRBV6-5	TRBJ2-1	-	many	CASRGGDLDNEQFF	TGTGCCAGCAGGGGGGGAGACCTAGACAATGAGCAGTTCTTC
TRBV7-9	TRBJ1-2	TRBD1	many	CASSLGQGDDYGYTF	TGTGCCAGCAGCTTAGGGCAGGGGGATGACTATGGCTACACCTTC